These 15 T cell receptor beta chains were all obtained from the same sample, sequenced in a study of blood T cell repertoires in COVID-19 (dated by TCRdb to the early 2020s). Libraries were built with the immunoSEQ multiplex PCR assay. TCRdb retrieved this table from immuneACCESS and kept in-frame rearrangements only. Not all clones are present; in checked studies, unresolved V genes account for under half, and no reason is known for the remainder. The sample yields under 200,000 clones; roughly 83% were counted once. Of the sample, 4.4% is held by the ten largest clones. Source material: PBMCs or T cells enriched from blood (not recorded which). These receptor sequences come from a woman aged 45-60 years who had recovered from COVID-19.

The chain employs TRBV28 and TRBJ1-6; TRBD1 matches at 9 bases. Germline V gene sequence: CDR1 MDHEN, CDR2 SYDVKM. The CDR3 covers 15 residues. J was trimmed by 8 bases and V by 5 bases; bases with no gene match: 7. The CDR3 DNA sequence: TGTGCCAGCAGTCCTCGGACAGGGGAGTATTCACCCCTCCACTTT. This gives the protein CASSPRTGEYSPLHF.

This clone was found a few times. This chain connects TRBV5-4 to TRBJ1-1, with 7 bases identical to TRBD1. The CDR3 runs to 14 residues. CDR1 is SGHNT and CDR2 is YYREEE in the germline V gene (reference sequence). The V segment lost 4 bases and the J segment 1 base; nucleotides outside the gene matches: 4. The CDR3 bases are TGTGCCAGCAGCACCCAGGGGGGGAACACTGAAGCTTTCTTT. This encodes CASSTQGGNTEAFF.

This rearrangement joins TRBV5-1 to TRBJ1-1; perhaps TRBD1 as D (6 bases). V lost 4 bases and J lost 1, with 11 bases in between. The CDR3 is 14 residues long. CDR1 is SGHRS and CDR2 is YFSETQ in the germline V gene. The CDR3 DNA is TGCGCCAGCAGCCTTTTGACAGGGAACACTGAAGCTTTCTTT. It is translated as CASSLLTGNTEAFF.

The V call is TRBV19, the J call TRBJ1-2, with 7 bases aligning to TRBD1. J was trimmed by 4 bases and V by 10 bases; bases with no gene match: 15. The germline CDR1 and CDR2 sequences are LNHDA and SQIVND (reference sequence). CDR3 length equals 15 residues. The CDR3 loop reads CATKGAGDSSYGYTF. Here the CDR3 DNA reads TGTGCCACCAAGGGGGCCGGGGACAGCTCCTATGGCTACACCTTC. Complete variable domain (other parts from reference TRBV19 and TRBJ1-2): DGGITQSPKYLFRKEGQNVTLSCEQNLNHDAMYWYRQDPGQGLRLIYYSQIVNDFQKGDIAEGYSVSREKKESFPLTVTSAQKNPTAFYLCATKGAGDSSYGYTFGSGTRLTVV.

This sequence joins TRBV5-1 and TRBJ1-2; 8 nucleotides line up with TRBD1. The CDR3 runs 16 residues. J was trimmed by 6 bases and V by 0 bases; bases with no gene match: 10. The germline gives CDR1 SGHRS, CDR2 YFSETQ. In DNA, the CDR3 is TGCGCCAGCAGCTTGGGGACAGGGCTAGATATTCATGGCTACACCTTC. It yields the protein CASSLGTGLDIHGYTF.

The rearrangement uses TRBV27 and TRBJ2-3; maybe TRBD2 (6 bases). The V gene's germline CDR1 is MNHEY and CDR2 SMNVEV (reference sequence). This CDR3 has 14 residues. V was clipped by 3 bases and J by 2 bases, with 9 bases between them. The CDR3 protein is CASSLGLTTDTQYF. CDR3 coding DNA: TGTGCCAGCAGTTTGGGACTTACCACAGATACGCAGTATTTT.

The CDR3 loop reads CSASGQNSGNTIYF. CDR3 in DNA: TGCAGTGCTAGTGGTCAGAACTCTGGAAACACCATATATTTT. This chain connects TRBV20-1 to TRBJ1-3; D is unclear. The V gene's germline CDR1 is DFQATT and CDR2 SNEGSKA (reference sequence). The CDR3 extends over 14 amino acids. V lost 3 bases and J 0 bases, leaving 9 bases between the germline ends.

The V and J genes are TRBV28 and TRBJ2-7; D is ambiguous. The CDR3 is 15 amino acids. The V and J ends lost 4 bases and 5 bases respectively, with 18 bases between them. Germline CDR1 and CDR2: MDHEN and SYDVKM. CDR3 in DNA: TGTGCCAGCAGTTCAACCGCCTCGGTGTCGAACGAGCAGTACGTC. This translates into CASSSTASVSNEQYV.

The V gene is TRBV29-1, the J gene TRBJ2-1; 8 positions match TRBD2. CDR1 SQVTM and CDR2 ANQGSEA come from the germline V gene. The trim removed 2 bases at V and 7 bases at J, leaving 10 bases unmatched. The CDR3 length is 15 residues. CDR3 nucleotides: TGCAGCGTTGAATTCCCGGGAGGGCTTCGGAATGAGCAGTTCTTC. This sequence encodes CSVEFPGGLRNEQFF.

The chain recombines TRBV19 with TRBJ1-3; 8 bases align to TRBD1. V shed 5 bases, J shed 0 bases, and the junction held 6 bases outside the gene matches. CDR3 length: 16 residues. The germline V gene has CDR1 LNHDA and CDR2 SQIVND (reference sequence). The CDR3 spells CASSVGQGFSGNTIYF. CDR3 DNA sequence: TGTGCCAGTAGTGTCGGACAGGGATTCTCTGGAAACACCATATATTTT.

V is TRBV7-9 and J is TRBJ1-6, with a possible D match to TRBD1 (5 bases). Germline loops: CDR1 SEHNR, CDR2 FQNEAQ (reference sequence). V was cut by 1 base and J by 10 bases, with 26 bases left in between. This CDR3 has 19 amino acids. Here the CDR3 reads CASSLVGQGKGPRGSPLHF. As DNA, the CDR3 is TGTGCCAGCAGCTTAGTCGGGCAGGGAAAAGGTCCTAGAGGATCACCCCTCCACTTT.

This chain uses TRBV19 with TRBJ1-3; D remains ambiguous. The CDR3 sequence is 19 residues long. The V end was cut by 0 bases, the J end by 0 bases, with 18 bases between. CDR1 and CDR2 (germline): LNHDA, SQIVND (reference sequence). CDR3 bases: TGTGCCAGTAGTATAGATCCGGGAGCGCGTATACTCTCTGGAAACACCATATATTTT. Amino acid sequence: CASSIDPGARILSGNTIYF.

CDR3 amino acids: CASSEAAPFYEQYV. The CDR3 nucleotides read TGTGCCAGCAGTGAAGCGGCACCGTTCTACGAGCAGTACGTC. The rearrangement joins TRBV2 to TRBJ2-7; D uncertain. Germline assignment: CDR1 SNHLY and CDR2 FYNNEI. Trimming took off 0 bases at V and 3 bases at J, with 9 bases between the two ends. The CDR3 runs 14 residues.

This rearrangement joins TRBV15 to TRBJ1-2, with 8 bases fitting TRBD1. J gave up 2 bases and V 1 base, and 3 bases lay outside the gene matches. Germline V gene sequence: CDR1 LNHNV, CDR2 YYDKDF (reference sequence). The CDR3 has 15 amino acids. In DNA, the CDR3 is TGTGCCACCAGCAGAGCAACAGGGGGAAACTATGGCTACACCTTC. It encodes CATSRATGGNYGYTF. The full variable domain, in which reference TRBV15 and TRBJ1-2 provide the parts outside the CDR3, is DAMVIQNPRYQVTQFGKPVTLSCSQTLNHNVMYWYQQKSSQAPKLLFHYYDKDFNNEADTPDNFQSRRPNTSFCFLDIRSPGLGDTAMYLCATSRATGGNYGYTFGSGTRLTVV.

The rearrangement joins TRBV6-1 to TRBJ1-5; a weak D match, TRBD1 (6 bases). This CDR3 contains 16 residues. The V gene lost 2 bases and the J gene lost 3 bases, with 14 bases spanning the gap. Per germline, CDR1 MNHNS and CDR2 SASEGT. The CDR3 loop reads CASSEIAGVFNQPQHF. Here the CDR3 DNA reads TGTGCCAGCAGTGAAATTGCAGGGGTCTTCAATCAGCCCCAGCATTTT.